This TCR beta chain stems from a study of blood T cells in healthy people across ages. Study-wide results and caveats: There were more naive CD4+ cells and higher diversity in long-lived donors than in aged donors. Across the age range, TCR beta diversity per million T cells fell in a roughly linear way. It was held that diversity estimates obtained from one million T cells represented underestimates.

CDR3 size: 14 residues. CDR1 and CDR2 (germline): SQVTM, ANQGSEA. Losses at the gene ends were 4 bases for V and 4 bases for J; bases not matched to a gene: 9. The use of a sample-barcoded 5' primer and a J-beta primer mix characterized a second PCR of about 6 to 11 cycles. TCRdb reprocessed the 5' RACE reads via MiXCR and lists one record per CDR3 protein. Of about 830,000 distinct CDR3 sequences listed, roughly 60% were seen once; the top ten hold 22%. Researchers collected roughly 10 milliliters of peripheral blood from every single donor. About this clonotype: Its target is unknown.

Sequencing was performed on blood. This chain uses TRBV29-1 with TRBJ1-1; 7 bases line up with TRBD1. The receptor comes from a young man in good health. In DNA form, the CDR3 reads TGCAGCGTTGTACGCGGGACAGAGGGCACTGAAGCTTTCTTT. This encodes CSVVRGTEGTEAFF.